This paragraph reports one T cell receptor beta chain. Its antigen is unidentified. This record comes from a study of cytomegalovirus exposure and HLA in healthy donors. Overall study findings and caveats: Analyzed later, most CMV-associated TCR beta chains appeared HLA-restricted.

This CDR3 has 13 amino acids. PCR was performed using 60 Vbeta and 13 Jbeta primers. Libraries were prepared by immunoSEQ multiplex PCR; TCRdb keeps only in-frame clonotypes and omits some of them. This sample has 150,000 to 200,000 clones, with about 75% found just once. The sample was PBMCs. The receptor was isolated from a man in his forties or fifties in good health and CMV-seropositive. The chain has TRBV21-1 and TRBJ2-7; TRBD1, as called in the table, went unchecked against the DNA. TRBV21-1 is noted as a pseudogene. CDR3: CASTGQVAYEQYV. The CDR3 nucleotides are TGTGCCAGCACGGGACAGGTCGCCTACGAGCAGTACGTC.